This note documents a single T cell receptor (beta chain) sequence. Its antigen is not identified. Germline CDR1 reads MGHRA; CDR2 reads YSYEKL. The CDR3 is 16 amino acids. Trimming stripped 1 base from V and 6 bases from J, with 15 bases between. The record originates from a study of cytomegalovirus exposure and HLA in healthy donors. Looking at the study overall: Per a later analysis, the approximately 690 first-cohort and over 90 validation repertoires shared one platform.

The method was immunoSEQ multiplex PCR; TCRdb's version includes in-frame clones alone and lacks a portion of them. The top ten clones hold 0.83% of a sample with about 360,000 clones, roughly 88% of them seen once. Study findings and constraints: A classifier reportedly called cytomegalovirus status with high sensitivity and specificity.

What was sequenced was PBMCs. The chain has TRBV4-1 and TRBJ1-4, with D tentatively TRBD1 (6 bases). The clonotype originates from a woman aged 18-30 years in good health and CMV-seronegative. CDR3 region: CASSQGPYRVDEKLFF. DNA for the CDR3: TGCGCCAGCAGCCAAGGACCATACAGGGTGGATGAAAAACTGTTTTTT.